Sequencing of this T cell receptor beta chain was carried out in a study of T-cell memory formation after mild COVID-19. Study-level information: TCR clusters mostly belonged to single donors. Regarding the study as a whole: Clones that got smaller from day 15 to 85 had even CD4/CD8, while clones growing later tipped toward CD4+. Second-wave clones with a day 37 peak had unconfirmed SARS-CoV-2 specificity.

The V and J ends lost 4 bases and 2 bases respectively, with 10 bases between them. The CDR3 runs 14 residues. Looked up from germline, CDR1 is SGHKS and CDR2 is YYEKEE (reference sequence). This clonotype was counted many times. Its target is not known. TCRdb itself ran the 5' RACE reads through MiXCR, one entry per CDR3 protein. This table holds roughly 220,000 distinct CDR3 sequences, around 8.8% found once. Sequencing was done on a sample of PBMCs or a T cell subset sorted from them (not recorded which). This receptor was obtained from a man between 18 and 29 years old who had mild COVID-19 (a few samples of this study predate the infection). Cell type and time point are not known. This chain uses TRBV5-5 with TRBJ1-5; possibly TRBD1 for D (5 bases). The CDR3 here is CASSEGTGNQPQHF. In nucleotides, the CDR3 is TGTGCCAGCAGCGAGGGGACCGGCAATCAGCCCCAGCATTTT.